A selection of T cell receptor beta chains follows, all from one sample in a study of cytomegalovirus exposure and HLA in healthy donors. This table comes from immunoSEQ multiplex PCR, and its TCRdb copy is limited to in-frame clones, with some not included. The sample holds 200,000 or so clones; 82% are singletons and the top ten take 6.5%. What was sequenced was PBMCs. The source is a woman aged 45-59 years in good health and CMV-seropositive. CDR3s include the opening cysteine and the closing phenylalanine or tryptophan.

V: TRBV6-1; J: TRBJ2-1; CDR3: CATLTGAVDNEQFF
V: TRBV19; J: TRBJ2-2; CDR3: CASSIFSGARGTGELFF
V: TRBV7-3; J: TRBJ1-4; CDR3: CASSLMGGPNEKLFF
V: TRBV5-6; J: TRBJ2-5; CDR3: CASSFRTSGRAYQETQYF
V: TRBV10-1; J: TRBJ2-3; CDR3: CASSEGLAARDTQYF
V: TRBV6-5; J: TRBJ2-3; CDR3: CASGRGGVTDTQYF
V: TRBV19; J: TRBJ1-5; CDR3: CASSRQEVGSNQPQHF
V: TRBV4-2; J: TRBJ2-5; CDR3: CASSQVFLASETQYF
V: TRBV5-1; J: TRBJ2-2; CDR3: CASSGITSGATGELFF
V: TRBV10-3; J: TRBJ2-5; CDR3: CAISERSGETQYF
V: TRBV1; J: TRBJ2-2; CDR3: CTSSQFQAGENTGELFF
V: TRBV19; J: TRBJ2-4; CDR3: CASSKGSGLAKNSQYF
V: TRBV9; J: TRBJ2-1; CDR3: CASSAQEGPYNEQFF
V: TRBV2; J: TRBJ2-3; CDR3: CASSQEGQTRTDTQYF
V: TRBV19; J: TRBJ1-5; CDR3: CASSTPVRGGYQPQHF
V: TRBV2; J: TRBJ1-6; CDR3: CASRETTFNSPLHF
V: TRBV5-5; J: TRBJ1-4; CDR3: CASSLYGTNEKLFF
V: TRBV7-4; J: TRBJ1-4; CDR3: CASSGDRRNEKLFF
V: TRBV4-3; J: TRBJ2-1; CDR3: CASSLTSGGATYNEQFF
V: TRBV29-1; J: TRBJ1-1; CDR3: CSVRTGEYTEAFF
V: TRBV7-2; J: TRBJ1-1; CDR3: CASSWAGAGNTEAFF
V: TRBV2; J: TRBJ1-1; CDR3: CASSPHGTGSTEAFF
V: TRBV7-9; J: TRBJ1-1; CDR3: CASSRRDRETEAFF